This T cell receptor beta chain emerged from a study of blood T cell repertoires in COVID-19. About the study: The study drew acute and convalescent COVID-19 samples from the United States, Italy and Spain.

Adults between roughly 18 and 89 years of age took part from 20 to 25 US areas. Two negative PCRs, clearance, or symptom resolution characterized the recovered Cohort 3 donors. CDR3 length: 13 amino acids. Germline values: CDR1 SQVTM, CDR2 ANQGSEA. V was pared by 4 bases and J by 4 bases, with 13 bases between. This clone was counted a single time. Here immunoSEQ multiplex PCR was the method, and the copy in TCRdb shows in-frame clones only, minus some. The sample comprises some 240,000 clones, 80% to 85% of which are singletons, and about 3.5% rests with the top ten. The chain uses TRBV29-1 and TRBJ1-1; D unresolved. This TCR came from a man in his fifties or sixties who had recovered from COVID-19. The source material was PBMCs or T cells enriched from blood (not recorded which). CDR3 region: CSVGLGEGTEAFF. For the CDR3, the DNA is TGCAGCGTTGGGCTGGGCGAGGGCACTGAAGCTTTCTTT. The full variable domain, its missing parts supplied by reference TRBV29-1 and TRBJ1-1, is SAVISQKPSRDICQRGTSLTIQCQVDSQVTMMFWYRQQPGQSLTLIATANQGSEATYESGFVIDKFPISRPNLTFSTLTVSNMSPEDSSIYLCSVGLGEGTEAFFGQGTRLTVV.